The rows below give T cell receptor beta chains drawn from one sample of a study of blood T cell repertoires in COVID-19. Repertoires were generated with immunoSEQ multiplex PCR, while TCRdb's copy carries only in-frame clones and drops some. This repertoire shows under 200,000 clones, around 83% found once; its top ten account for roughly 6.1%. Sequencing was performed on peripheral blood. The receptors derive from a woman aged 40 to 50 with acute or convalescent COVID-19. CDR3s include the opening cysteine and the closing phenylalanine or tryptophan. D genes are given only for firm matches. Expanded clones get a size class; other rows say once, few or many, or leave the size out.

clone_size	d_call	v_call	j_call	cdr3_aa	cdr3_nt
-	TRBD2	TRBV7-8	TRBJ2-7	CASSSPQSGEYEQYF	TGTGCCAGCAGCTCCCCCCAAAGCGGGGAGTACGAGCAGTACTTC
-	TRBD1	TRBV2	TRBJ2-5	CASSGQGAVETQYF	TGTGCCAGCAGCGGACAGGGGGCGGTGGAGACCCAGTACTTC
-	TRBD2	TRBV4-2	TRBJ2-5	CASSQRTAGGPQETQYF	TGTGCCAGCAGCCAGAGGACAGCGGGGGGGCCTCAAGAGACCCAGTACTTC
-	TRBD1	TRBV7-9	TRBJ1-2	CASSLAGGLANYGYTF	TGTGCCAGCAGCTTGGCAGGGGGCTTAGCTAACTATGGCTACACCTTC
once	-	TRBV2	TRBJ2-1	CASNLIQGRGARYNEQFF	TGTGCCAGCAACTTGATCCAAGGACGGGGGGCGAGGTACAATGAGCAGTTCTTC
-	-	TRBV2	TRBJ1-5	CASSEGGRPSNQPQHF	TGTGCCAGCAGTGAGGGGGGTAGGCCAAGCAATCAGCCCCAGCATTTT
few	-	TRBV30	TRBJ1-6	CAWRGAGTNSPLHF	TGTGCCTGGAGGGGGGCCGGAACTAATTCACCCCTCCACTTT
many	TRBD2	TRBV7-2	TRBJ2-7	CASSFGAGVYEQYF	TGTGCCAGCAGCTTTGGAGCGGGAGTATACGAGCAGTACTTC
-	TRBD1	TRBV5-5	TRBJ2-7	CASSSRQGSYEQYF	TGTGCCAGCAGCTCCCGACAGGGCTCCTACGAGCAGTACTTC
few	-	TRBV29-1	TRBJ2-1	CSVCCGQRGEQFF	TGCAGCGTCTGTTGCGGACAGAGAGGTGAGCAGTTCTTC
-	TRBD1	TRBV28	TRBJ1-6	CASSNGQGYSPLHF	TGTGCCAGCAGTAACGGACAGGGTTATTCACCCCTCCACTTT
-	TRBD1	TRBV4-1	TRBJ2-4	CASSQRGQEGDIQYF	TGCGCCAGCAGCCAAAGGGGACAGGAGGGGGACATTCAGTACTTC
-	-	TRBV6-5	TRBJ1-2	CASVQGHGFYGYTF	TGTGCCAGCGTCCAGGGACACGGATTCTATGGCTACACCTTC
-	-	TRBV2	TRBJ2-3	CASSGTGTDTQYF	TGTGCCAGCTCAGGAACGGGCACAGATACGCAGTATTTT
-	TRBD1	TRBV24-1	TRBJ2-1	CAKNRQGPRNEQFF	TGTGCCAAGAACAGACAGGGGCCCAGGAATGAGCAGTTCTTC
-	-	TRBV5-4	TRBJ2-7	CASSLDGGDSYEQYF	TGTGCCAGCAGCTTGGATGGAGGGGACTCCTACGAGCAGTACTTC
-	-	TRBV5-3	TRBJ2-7	CARSPKTGESYEQYF	TGTGCCAGAAGCCCTAAGACAGGAGAGTCCTACGAGCAGTACTTC
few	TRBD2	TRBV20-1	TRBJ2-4	CSARGGTSGF	TGCAGTGCTAGGGGGGGGACTAGCGGCTTC
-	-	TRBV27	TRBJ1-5	CASSSLGDPQPQHF	TGTGCCAGCAGTTCGCTGGGCGACCCTCAGCCCCAGCATTTT
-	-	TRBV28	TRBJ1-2	CASSLATRGYTF	TGTGCCAGCAGTCTCGCGACACGAGGCTACACCTTC
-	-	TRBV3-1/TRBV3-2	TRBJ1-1	CASSPPLRDEAFF	TGTGCCAGCAGCCCACCTCTCAGGGATGAAGCTTTCTTT
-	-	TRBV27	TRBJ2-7	CASSLSSPPLPYEQYF	TGTGCCAGCAGTTTATCGTCACCGCCCCTACCCTACGAGCAGTACTTC
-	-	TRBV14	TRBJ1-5	CASSQAGLGNQPQHF	TGTGCCAGCAGCCAAGCCGGCCTCGGGAATCAGCCCCAGCATTTT
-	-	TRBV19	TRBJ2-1	CASSTTAGNEQFF	TGTGCCAGTAGTACGACGGCGGGCAATGAGCAGTTCTTC